This T cell receptor (beta chain) emerged from a study of Graves' ophthalmopathy and Graves' hyperthyroidism. The study, taken as a whole, reports: Using a 13-signature model, the authors split ophthalmopathy from stable hyperthyroidism, with 85% to 90% sensitivity and roughly 83% specificity. In blood appeared most of the expanded thyroid clonotypes whose frequency exceeded 0.001.

On this clonotype itself: Its antigen remains unknown. This may be a read error: a much more frequent sequence differs by one nucleotide.

Germline-derived CDR1 and CDR2 are MGHRA and YSYEKL. V lost 4 bases, J lost 2 bases, and 13 bases lay in between. CDR3 length: 15 amino acids. TCR beta CDR3 regions were amplified from RNA transcripts. Investigators did first-round RT-PCR with HTBI primers, then second-round multiplex PCR. TCRdb re-called the multiplex PCR reads with MiXCR, one entry per CDR3 protein. The sample shows about 39,000 distinct CDR3 sequences, approximately 53% of them seen only once. The rearrangement links TRBV4-1 to TRBJ2-3; the D is unclear. The clonotype was recovered from an adult woman with stable Graves' hyperthyroidism. The sequenced sample was peripheral blood. CDR3 sequence: CASSREPLDTDTQYF. CDR3 coding DNA: TGCGCCAGCAGCCGAGAGCCCCTAGACACAGATACGCAGTATTTT.